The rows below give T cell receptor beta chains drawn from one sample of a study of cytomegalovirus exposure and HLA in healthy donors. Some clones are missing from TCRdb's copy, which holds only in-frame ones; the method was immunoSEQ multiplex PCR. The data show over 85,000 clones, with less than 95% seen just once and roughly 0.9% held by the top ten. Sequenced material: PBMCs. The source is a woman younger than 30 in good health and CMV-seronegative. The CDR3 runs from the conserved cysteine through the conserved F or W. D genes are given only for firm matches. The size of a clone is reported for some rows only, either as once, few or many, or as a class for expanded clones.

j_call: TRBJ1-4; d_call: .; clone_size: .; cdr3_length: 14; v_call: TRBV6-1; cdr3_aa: CASSEGGAQEKLFF; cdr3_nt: TGTGCCAGCAGTGAAGGAGGTGCTCAGGAAAAACTGTTTTTT
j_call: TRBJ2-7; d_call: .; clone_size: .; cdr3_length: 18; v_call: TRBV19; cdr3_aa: CASSNLGPQGVLAYEQYF; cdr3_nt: TGTGCCAGTAGTAACTTGGGTCCTCAGGGTGTATTGGCCTACGAGCAGTACTTC
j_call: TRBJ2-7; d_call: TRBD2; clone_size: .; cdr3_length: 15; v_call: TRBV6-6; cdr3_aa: CASSWGLAVTYEQYF; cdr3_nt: TGTGCCAGCAGTTGGGGACTAGCGGTGACCTACGAGCAGTACTTC
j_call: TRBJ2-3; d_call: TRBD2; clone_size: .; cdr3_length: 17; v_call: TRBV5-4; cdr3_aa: CASSFFVSGGGTDTQYF; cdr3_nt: TGTGCCAGCAGCTTCTTCGTTAGCGGGGGGGGCACAGATACGCAGTATTTT
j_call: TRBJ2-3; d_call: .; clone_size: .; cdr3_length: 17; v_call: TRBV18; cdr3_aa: CASSPLPASVSTDTQYF; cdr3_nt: TGTGCCAGCTCACCACTCCCCGCCAGCGTGAGCACAGATACGCAGTATTTT
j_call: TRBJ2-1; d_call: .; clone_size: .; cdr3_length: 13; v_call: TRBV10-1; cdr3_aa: CASQLRKGDEQFF; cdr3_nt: TGCGCCAGTCAACTCAGGAAAGGGGATGAGCAGTTCTTC
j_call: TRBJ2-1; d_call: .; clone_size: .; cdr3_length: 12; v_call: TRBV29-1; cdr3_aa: CSVEQKDNEQFF; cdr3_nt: TGCAGCGTTGAACAGAAAGACAATGAGCAGTTCTTC
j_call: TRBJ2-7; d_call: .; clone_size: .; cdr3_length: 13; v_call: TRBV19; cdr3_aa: CASTSESSYEQYF; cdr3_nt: TGTGCCAGTACAAGCGAGAGTTCCTACGAGCAGTACTTC
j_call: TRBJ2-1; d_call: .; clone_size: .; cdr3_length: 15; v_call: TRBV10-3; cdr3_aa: CAISESADSYNEQFF; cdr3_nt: TGTGCCATCAGTGAGTCGGCGGACTCCTACAATGAGCAGTTCTTC
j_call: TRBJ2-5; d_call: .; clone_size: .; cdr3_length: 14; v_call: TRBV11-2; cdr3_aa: CASSLRATQETQYF; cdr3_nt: TGTGCCAGCAGCTTACGAGCGACCCAAGAGACCCAGTACTTC
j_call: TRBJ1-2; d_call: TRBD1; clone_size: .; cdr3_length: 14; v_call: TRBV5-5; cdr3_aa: CASSLVQGDYGYTF; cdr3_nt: TGTGCCAGCAGCTTGGTGCAGGGGGACTATGGCTACACCTTC
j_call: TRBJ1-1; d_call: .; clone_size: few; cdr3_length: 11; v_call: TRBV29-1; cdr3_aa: CSVDVNTEAFF; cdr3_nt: TGCAGCGTTGACGTCAACACTGAAGCTTTCTTT
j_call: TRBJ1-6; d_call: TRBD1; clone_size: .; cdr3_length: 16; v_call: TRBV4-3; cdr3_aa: CASSSQGGLNNSLLHF; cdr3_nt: TGCGCCAGCAGCTCCCAGGGGGGACTGAATAATTCACTCCTCCACTTT
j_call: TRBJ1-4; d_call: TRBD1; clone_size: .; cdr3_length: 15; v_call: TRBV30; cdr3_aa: CAWSPDRAGAEKLFF; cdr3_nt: TGTGCCTGGAGTCCTGACAGGGCCGGCGCTGAAAAACTGTTTTTT
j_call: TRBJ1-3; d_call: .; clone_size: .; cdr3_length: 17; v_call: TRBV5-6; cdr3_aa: CASSLEWGGNSGNTIYF; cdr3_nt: TGTGCCAGCAGCTTGGAGTGGGGCGGGAACTCTGGAAACACCATATATTTT
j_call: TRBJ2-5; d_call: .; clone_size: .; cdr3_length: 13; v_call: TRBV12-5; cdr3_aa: CASGSFPQETQYF; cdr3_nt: TGTGCTAGTGGCTCCTTTCCTCAAGAGACCCAGTACTTC
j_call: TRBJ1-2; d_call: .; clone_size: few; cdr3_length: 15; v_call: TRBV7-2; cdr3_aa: CASSSSSTGLYGYTF; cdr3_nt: TGTGCCAGCAGCTCATCGTCGACGGGACTCTATGGCTACACCTTC
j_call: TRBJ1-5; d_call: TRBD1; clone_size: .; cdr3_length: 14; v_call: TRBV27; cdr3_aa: CASSRDRAGGAQHF; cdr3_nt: TGTGCCAGCAGCCGTGACAGGGCCGGGGGAGCCCAGCATTTT
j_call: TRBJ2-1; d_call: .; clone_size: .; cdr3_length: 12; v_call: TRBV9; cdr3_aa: CASTYQGSEQFF; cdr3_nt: TGTGCCAGCACCTATCAGGGTTCTGAGCAGTTCTTC
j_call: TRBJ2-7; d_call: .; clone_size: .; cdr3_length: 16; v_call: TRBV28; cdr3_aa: CASSSPGVGHSYEQYF; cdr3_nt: TGTGCCAGCAGTTCCCCGGGAGTCGGCCACTCCTACGAGCAGTACTTC
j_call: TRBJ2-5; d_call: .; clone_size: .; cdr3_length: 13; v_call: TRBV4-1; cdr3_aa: CASSHESRDIQYF; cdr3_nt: TGCGCCAGCAGCCATGAGAGCAGGGACATCCAGTACTTC
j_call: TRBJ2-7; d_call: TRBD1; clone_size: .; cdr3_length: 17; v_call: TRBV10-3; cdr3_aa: CAISESKSAGQGYEQYF; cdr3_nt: TGTGCCATCAGTGAGTCGAAATCGGCAGGACAGGGCTACGAGCAGTACTTC
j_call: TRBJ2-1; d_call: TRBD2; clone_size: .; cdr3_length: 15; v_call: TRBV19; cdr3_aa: CASSKSAGGYNEQFF; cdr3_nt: TGTGCCAGTAGTAAGTCGGCGGGGGGCTACAATGAGCAGTTCTTC
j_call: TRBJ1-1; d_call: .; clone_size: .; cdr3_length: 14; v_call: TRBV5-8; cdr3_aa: CASSLVTGSTEAFF; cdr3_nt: TGTGCCAGCAGCTTGGTCACAGGGAGCACTGAAGCTTTCTTT
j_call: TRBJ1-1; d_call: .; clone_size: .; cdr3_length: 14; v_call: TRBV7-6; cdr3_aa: CASSLHPLNTEAFF; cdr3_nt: TGTGCCAGCAGCTTACATCCCCTGAACACTGAAGCTTTCTTT
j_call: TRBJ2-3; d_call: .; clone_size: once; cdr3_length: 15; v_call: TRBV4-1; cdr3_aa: CASSQESRATDTQYF; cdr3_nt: TGCGCCAGCAGCCAAGAATCGAGGGCCACAGATACGCAGTATTTT
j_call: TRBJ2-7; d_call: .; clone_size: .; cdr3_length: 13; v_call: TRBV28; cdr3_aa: CASSLGGVGEQYF; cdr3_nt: TGTGCCAGCAGTCTGGGAGGTGTGGGCGAGCAGTACTTC
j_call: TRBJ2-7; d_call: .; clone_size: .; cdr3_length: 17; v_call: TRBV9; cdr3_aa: CASSVAPGPGSPYEQYF; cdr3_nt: TGTGCCAGCAGCGTAGCCCCCGGCCCGGGGTCCCCCTACGAGCAGTACTTC